A selection of T cell receptor beta chains follows, all from one sample in a study of blood T cells in healthy people across ages. Using its own MiXCR run on the 5' RACE reads, TCRdb lists one record per CDR3 protein. The sample lists 1.5 million to 2 million distinct CDR3 sequences; 28% were seen once. Source material: blood. The receptors shown here come from a woman younger than 45 in good health. Each CDR3 is given with its conserved first and last residue. Fields, in order: V gene, J gene, clone size, D gene, CDR3 DNA, CDR3 protein. The D gene is left open where the match is weak. Clone size is given for some rows only: seen once, a few or many times, or a class if the clone is expanded.

V gene: TRBV5-1
J gene: TRBJ2-5
clone size: few
D gene: TRBD1
CDR3 DNA: TGCGCCAGCAGCTGGGGGACCATCCTTTTAGGGGGCGAGACCCAGTACTTC
CDR3 protein: CASSWGTILLGGETQYF

V gene: TRBV25-1
J gene: TRBJ2-5
clone size: few
D gene: NA
CDR3 DNA: TGTGCCAGCAGTGATGGATTGACGGGGCGAGATGAGACCCAGTACTTC
CDR3 protein: CASSDGLTGRDETQYF

V gene: TRBV7-2
J gene: TRBJ2-5
clone size: NA
D gene: NA
CDR3 DNA: TGTGCCAGCAGCTTTTCGGGGGCCCGGATGGAGGAGCAGTACTTC
CDR3 protein: CASSFSGARMEEQYF

V gene: TRBV3-1
J gene: TRBJ1-1
clone size: NA
D gene: NA
CDR3 DNA: TGTGCCAGCAGCCCCTCAGGGTACGGCACTGAAGCTTTCTTT
CDR3 protein: CASSPSGYGTEAFF

V gene: TRBV7-2
J gene: TRBJ2-4
clone size: NA
D gene: TRBD2
CDR3 DNA: TGTGCCAGCAGCTCCCTAGCGGGAGAGTGGGAGCAGTACTTC
CDR3 protein: CASSSLAGEWEQYF

V gene: TRBV9
J gene: TRBJ2-7
clone size: NA
D gene: NA
CDR3 DNA: TGTGCCAGCAGCGCCCACCCCCGACCTGACTCCTCCTACAATGAGCAGTACTTC
CDR3 protein: CASSAHPRPDSSYNEQYF

V gene: TRBV29-1
J gene: TRBJ1-4
clone size: NA
D gene: NA
CDR3 DNA: TGCAGCGTTGACCCGGGGGCAGCTAATGAAAAACTGTTTTTT
CDR3 protein: CSVDPGAANEKLFF

V gene: TRBV28
J gene: TRBJ1-5
clone size: few
D gene: NA
CDR3 DNA: TGTGTGGTGGGTCAGGGACCCCATAGCAATCAGCCCCAGCATTTT
CDR3 protein: CVVGQGPHSNQPQHF

V gene: TRBV5-1
J gene: TRBJ1-5
clone size: few
D gene: NA
CDR3 DNA: TGCGCCAGCAGCTTCTGGGGGGGTCAGCCCCAGCATTTT
CDR3 protein: CASSFWGGQPQHF

V gene: TRBV5-8
J gene: TRBJ1-1
clone size: once
D gene: NA
CDR3 DNA: TGTGCCAGCAGGCTCGCCGTCGGATACCACACTGAAGCTTTCTTT
CDR3 protein: CASRLAVGYHTEAFF

V gene: TRBV5-1
J gene: TRBJ1-1
clone size: NA
D gene: NA
CDR3 DNA: TGCGCCAGCAGCCCCACCGACAGGCCCACTGAAGCTTTCTTT
CDR3 protein: CASSPTDRPTEAFF

V gene: TRBV9
J gene: TRBJ1-5
clone size: NA
D gene: NA
CDR3 DNA: TGTGCCAGCAGCGTATACGGGGAAGATCAGCCCCAGCATTTT
CDR3 protein: CASSVYGEDQPQHF

V gene: TRBV12-5
J gene: TRBJ2-1
clone size: NA
D gene: TRBD2
CDR3 DNA: TGTGCTAGTGGGCGGACTAGCGGGAGCCTAAATCCGAATGGGCAGTTCTTC
CDR3 protein: CASGRTSGSLNPNGQFF

V gene: TRBV7-2
J gene: TRBJ2-7
clone size: NA
D gene: TRBD2
CDR3 DNA: TGTGCCAGCAGCACCTCAAATAGCGGGGCGGGTTACGAGCAGTACTTC
CDR3 protein: CASSTSNSGAGYEQYF

V gene: TRBV7-3
J gene: TRBJ2-3
clone size: many
D gene: NA
CDR3 DNA: TGTGCCAGCAGCTTAACTCGGACAGAGTCTGGGGATACGCAGTATTTT
CDR3 protein: CASSLTRTESGDTQYF

V gene: TRBV28
J gene: TRBJ1-2
clone size: few
D gene: NA
CDR3 DNA: TGTGCCAGCAGTTCCCCCAGCAGCCTCTATGGCTACACCTTC
CDR3 protein: CASSSPSSLYGYTF

V gene: TRBV6-6
J gene: TRBJ1-6
clone size: few
D gene: NA
CDR3 DNA: TGTGCCAGCAGTTACTCGACCAGGGATAATTCACCCCTCCACTTT
CDR3 protein: CASSYSTRDNSPLHF

V gene: TRBV5-6
J gene: TRBJ2-1
clone size: many
D gene: TRBD2
CDR3 DNA: TGTGCCAGCAGCCCGACTAGCGACGATGAGCAGTTCTTC
CDR3 protein: CASSPTSDDEQFF

V gene: TRBV7-8
J gene: TRBJ1-1
clone size: few
D gene: NA
CDR3 DNA: TGTGCCAGCAGCTTAGCCGTTAGGGCGCAGGAAGCTTTCTTT
CDR3 protein: CASSLAVRAQEAFF

V gene: TRBV6-5
J gene: TRBJ2-2
clone size: NA
D gene: NA
CDR3 DNA: TGTGCCAGCAGCCCGCAACTGACGAGGGACACTGGGGAGCTGTTTTTT
CDR3 protein: CASSPQLTRDTGELFF

V gene: TRBV7-2
J gene: TRBJ2-5
clone size: many
D gene: NA
CDR3 DNA: TGTGCCAGCAGTTCACAGGTTCAAGAGACCCAGTACTTC
CDR3 protein: CASSSQVQETQYF

V gene: TRBV3-1
J gene: TRBJ2-1
clone size: many
D gene: TRBD2
CDR3 DNA: TGTGCCAGCAGCCAGGGGGGACTAGCCGTGACATACAATGAGCAGTTCTTC
CDR3 protein: CASSQGGLAVTYNEQFF

V gene: TRBV7-6
J gene: TRBJ2-1
clone size: many
D gene: TRBD2
CDR3 DNA: TGTGCCAGCAACCCCAGAGCGGGAGGGTTCTACAATGAGCAGTTCTTC
CDR3 protein: CASNPRAGGFYNEQFF

V gene: TRBV24-1
J gene: TRBJ2-1
clone size: NA
D gene: NA
CDR3 DNA: TGTGCCACCAGTGATACCAGGGGTGGGAATGAGCAGTTCTTC
CDR3 protein: CATSDTRGGNEQFF

V gene: TRBV5-4
J gene: TRBJ2-1
clone size: NA
D gene: TRBD2
CDR3 DNA: TGTGCCAGCAGCACAGCGGGGGGGCGGGCCAATGAGCAGTTCTTC
CDR3 protein: CASSTAGGRANEQFF

V gene: TRBV5-6
J gene: TRBJ2-7
clone size: many
D gene: TRBD2
CDR3 DNA: TGTGCCAGCAGCTTGGGACTCCTTCTAGCGGGAGGTGGGTACGAGCAGTACTTC
CDR3 protein: CASSLGLLLAGGGYEQYF

V gene: TRBV7-6
J gene: TRBJ2-5
clone size: NA
D gene: NA
CDR3 DNA: TGTGCCAGCAGCGACGGGACGGACCAAGAGACCCGGTACTTC
CDR3 protein: CASSDGTDQETRYF

V gene: TRBV10-3
J gene: TRBJ1-2
clone size: many
D gene: NA
CDR3 DNA: TGTGCCATCAGTGAGTCCCCAGTGAACTATGGCTACACCTTC
CDR3 protein: CAISESPVNYGYTF

V gene: TRBV20-1
J gene: TRBJ2-7
clone size: NA
D gene: TRBD1
CDR3 DNA: TGCAGTGCTAGAGATCCAGACAGGGCCAACGAGCAGTACTTC
CDR3 protein: CSARDPDRANEQYF

V gene: TRBV7-2
J gene: TRBJ2-5
clone size: few
D gene: NA
CDR3 DNA: TGTGCCAGCAGCTTCGCCAAGGGGGAGACCCAGTACTTC
CDR3 protein: CASSFAKGETQYF

V gene: TRBV5-1
J gene: TRBJ1-1
clone size: NA
D gene: NA
CDR3 DNA: TGCGCCAGCAGCCGGGGGCTCGGGAACACTGAAGCTTTCTTT
CDR3 protein: CASSRGLGNTEAFF

V gene: TRBV9
J gene: TRBJ2-5
clone size: NA
D gene: NA
CDR3 DNA: TGTGCCAGCAGCGTAGAGGCAGCGAGCAAAGAGACCCAGTACTTC
CDR3 protein: CASSVEAASKETQYF

V gene: TRBV7-9
J gene: TRBJ1-5
clone size: NA
D gene: NA
CDR3 DNA: TGTGCCAGCAGCTCAGGGACGGACTCTAGCAATCAGCCCCAGCATTTT
CDR3 protein: CASSSGTDSSNQPQHF

V gene: TRBV20-1
J gene: TRBJ2-7
clone size: many
D gene: TRBD2
CDR3 DNA: TGCAGTGCTAGAGATTCGGGGCAGGGACTAGCGGGAGGCGAGCAGTACTTC
CDR3 protein: CSARDSGQGLAGGEQYF

V gene: TRBV6-5
J gene: TRBJ1-5
clone size: few
D gene: TRBD1
CDR3 DNA: TGTGCCAGCAGTTTTTCGACAGGGGGAAGCAATCAGCCCCAGCATTTT
CDR3 protein: CASSFSTGGSNQPQHF

V gene: TRBV27
J gene: TRBJ2-7
clone size: NA
D gene: NA
CDR3 DNA: TGTGCCAGCAGGTCAGGGCCACGCTACGAGCAGTACTTC
CDR3 protein: CASRSGPRYEQYF

V gene: TRBV5-1
J gene: TRBJ2-5
clone size: NA
D gene: NA
CDR3 DNA: TGCGCCAGCCAAAAAGGGGGGGCCGGAGAGACCCAGTACTTC
CDR3 protein: CASQKGGAGETQYF

V gene: TRBV7-2
J gene: TRBJ1-1
clone size: NA
D gene: TRBD1
CDR3 DNA: TGTGCCAGCAGCTCGCGCATCGACAGGGTGAACACTGAAGCTTTCTTT
CDR3 protein: CASSSRIDRVNTEAFF

V gene: TRBV9
J gene: TRBJ1-1
clone size: few
D gene: NA
CDR3 DNA: TGTGCCAGCAAGGGGGAAGGCACTGAAGCTTTCTTT
CDR3 protein: CASKGEGTEAFF

V gene: TRBV18
J gene: TRBJ2-1
clone size: NA
D gene: NA
CDR3 DNA: TGCGCCAGCTCACCTCGTGAGGTAGGAGGCCAGTTCTTC
CDR3 protein: CASSPREVGGQFF

V gene: TRBV10-3
J gene: TRBJ1-2
clone size: NA
D gene: TRBD1
CDR3 DNA: TGTGCCATCAGGGACGGACAGGAAGCTCGCGGTGGCTACACCTTC
CDR3 protein: CAIRDGQEARGGYTF

V gene: TRBV30
J gene: TRBJ2-6
clone size: NA
D gene: NA
CDR3 DNA: TGTGCCTGGACCCCTGGCTCTGGGGCCAACGTCCTGACTTTC
CDR3 protein: CAWTPGSGANVLTF

V gene: TRBV5-1
J gene: TRBJ1-5
clone size: few
D gene: NA
CDR3 DNA: TGCGCCAGCAGCTTGGCCAAGGACAGAAAGAGCAATCAGCCCCAGCATTTT
CDR3 protein: CASSLAKDRKSNQPQHF

V gene: TRBV10-3
J gene: TRBJ2-3
clone size: NA
D gene: NA
CDR3 DNA: TGTGCCATCAATAGCGGAATCATAGATACGCAGTATTTT
CDR3 protein: CAINSGIIDTQYF

V gene: TRBV5-1
J gene: TRBJ2-1
clone size: few
D gene: TRBD1
CDR3 DNA: TGCGCCAGCACTCATAGGGGGACAGGGGTGTCTGAGCAGTTCTTC
CDR3 protein: CASTHRGTGVSEQFF

V gene: TRBV7-9
J gene: TRBJ2-5
clone size: few
D gene: NA
CDR3 DNA: TGTGCCAGCAGCTCGAATTTGGGATCAGGAGAGACCCAGTACTTC
CDR3 protein: CASSSNLGSGETQYF

V gene: TRBV28
J gene: TRBJ1-5
clone size: few
D gene: TRBD1
CDR3 DNA: TGTGCCAGCACTACCGGGACAGGGACATTGTCCCAGCATTTT
CDR3 protein: CASTTGTGTLSQHF

V gene: TRBV4-2
J gene: TRBJ2-1
clone size: NA
D gene: NA
CDR3 DNA: TGTGCCAGCAGGCCAGGCGACAATGAGCAGTTCTTC
CDR3 protein: CASRPGDNEQFF

V gene: TRBV5-6
J gene: TRBJ1-6
clone size: few
D gene: TRBD1
CDR3 DNA: TGTGCCAGCAAGACTATCGGACAGGGGAATTCACCCCTCCACTTT
CDR3 protein: CASKTIGQGNSPLHF

V gene: TRBV7-2
J gene: TRBJ2-3
clone size: NA
D gene: NA
CDR3 DNA: TGTGTCAGCAGCCCCACGACCAGCGGTACGCAGTATTTT
CDR3 protein: CVSSPTTSGTQYF

V gene: TRBV14
J gene: TRBJ2-5
clone size: few
D gene: NA
CDR3 DNA: TGTGCCAGCAGCAGCACGACACCTTTCCAAGAGACCCAGTACTTC
CDR3 protein: CASSSTTPFQETQYF

V gene: TRBV18
J gene: TRBJ2-5
clone size: NA
D gene: NA
CDR3 DNA: TGTGCCAGCTCCCAGACCCGAACCGGGGAGACCCAGTACTTC
CDR3 protein: CASSQTRTGETQYF

V gene: TRBV7-2
J gene: TRBJ1-6
clone size: NA
D gene: NA
CDR3 DNA: TGTGCCAGCAGCCCAACCTTTGACGGACTCTCACCCCTCCACTTT
CDR3 protein: CASSPTFDGLSPLHF

V gene: TRBV11-2
J gene: TRBJ2-3
clone size: NA
D gene: TRBD2
CDR3 DNA: TGTGCCAGCAGCTTATTAGGATTAGCGGGAGCAGATACGCAGTATTTT
CDR3 protein: CASSLLGLAGADTQYF

V gene: TRBV14
J gene: TRBJ2-5
clone size: NA
D gene: NA
CDR3 DNA: TGTGCCAGCAGCCCCAAAGTGGGGCATACTCAAGAGACCCAGTACTTC
CDR3 protein: CASSPKVGHTQETQYF

V gene: TRBV20-1
J gene: TRBJ2-3
clone size: many
D gene: TRBD1
CDR3 DNA: TGCAGCGCTGGACAGGGTGGCACAGATACGCAGTATTTT
CDR3 protein: CSAGQGGTDTQYF

V gene: TRBV9
J gene: TRBJ2-1
clone size: few
D gene: NA
CDR3 DNA: TGTGCCAGCAGCGCCGGGCGCACTAACTACAATGAGCAGTTCTTC
CDR3 protein: CASSAGRTNYNEQFF